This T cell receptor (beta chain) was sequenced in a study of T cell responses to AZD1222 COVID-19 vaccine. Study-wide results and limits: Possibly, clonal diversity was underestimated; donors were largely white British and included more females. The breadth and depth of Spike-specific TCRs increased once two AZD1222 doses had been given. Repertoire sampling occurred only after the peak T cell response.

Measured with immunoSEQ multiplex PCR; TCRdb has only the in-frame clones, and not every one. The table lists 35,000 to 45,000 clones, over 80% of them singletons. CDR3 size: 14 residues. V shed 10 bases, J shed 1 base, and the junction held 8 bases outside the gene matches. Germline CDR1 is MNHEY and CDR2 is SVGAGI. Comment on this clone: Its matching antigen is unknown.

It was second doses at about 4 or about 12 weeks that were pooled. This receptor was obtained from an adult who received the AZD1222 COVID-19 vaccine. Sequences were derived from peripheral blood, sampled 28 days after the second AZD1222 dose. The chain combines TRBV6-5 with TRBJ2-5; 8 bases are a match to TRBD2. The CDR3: CAIRTSQLQETQYF. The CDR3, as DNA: TGTGCCATAAGGACTAGCCAACTCCAAGAGACCCAGTACTTC.